This entry concerns a single T cell receptor beta chain. Generated by immunoSEQ multiplex PCR, the TCRdb table keeps only in-frame clones and is missing some. The sample gives approximately 250,000 clones, roughly 85% of which show up once; 2.5% to 3.5% is in the top ten. V dropped 10 bases and J dropped 7 bases, with 23 bases sitting between them. In germline, CDR1 is ENHRY, CDR2 SYGVKD. The CDR3 runs to 15 residues. The data are from a study of Ad26.COV2.S vaccination and SARS-CoV-2 variants. Treatment meaning: some 20 received Ad26.COV2.S at low or high dose, single or two shots; five or six received placebo; per-sample allocation not given. After the first vaccine or placebo injection, samples were drawn on day 63.

The receptor was isolated from a person between 18 and 60 years old who received the Ad26.COV2.S COVID-19 vaccine or a placebo. The sequenced sample was peripheral blood, obtained in a trial of Ad26.COV2.S vaccine versus placebo. V usage is TRBV10-3 and J usage is TRBJ2-1; D may be TRBD2 (5 bases). Here the CDR3 reads CATSKLPTSGNEQFF. The CDR3 coding sequence is TGTGCCACCTCAAAGCTCCCAACCTCGGGGAATGAGCAGTTCTTC.